Included here is one T cell receptor (beta chain) sequence, with context. No antigen is known for it. This sample was taken from a study of shared clonotypes between healthy human individuals. Notes on the study in general: Naive subsets usually exceeded memory subsets in estimated richness.

Profiling relied on immunoSEQ multiplex PCR, and the TCRdb table lists in-frame clones only, not all of them. The sample includes over 2 million clones, roughly 90% of them seen just once. Looked up from germline, CDR1 is SGDLS and CDR2 is YYNGEE. The CDR3 contains 14 residues. Trimming at V came to 4 bases and at J to 6 bases, leaving 4 bases not matched to a gene. Material for sequencing was naive CD4+ T cells from PBMCs. Indicated subset: CD45RA+ positively selected. The sequence came from a man in his late teens or twenties in good health. Some clones in this sample may be carry-over from other donors' samples. The chain is built from TRBV9 and TRBJ2-7, with 13 positions matching TRBD2. CDR3 in DNA: TGTGCCAGCAGCCGGACTAGCGGGAGTGGCGAGCAGTACTTC. Encoded protein: CASSRTSGSGEQYF.